This T cell receptor (beta chain) is from a study of Tregs in tolerant kidney transplant recipients. Across the whole study: The nonmyeloablative bone marrow transplants came from related graft donors, with transient mixed chimerism.

Broader study findings: Biological reproducibility was not directly addressed, but technical replication error appeared minimal.

CD4+CD25+CD127- Tregs, CD4+CD25- non-Tregs, CD4 and CD8 cells were sorted. Before regulatory T cell sorting, thawed PBMCs rested overnight at 37°C in about 200 IU/ml IL-2. Repertoires were generated with immunoSEQ multiplex PCR, while TCRdb's copy carries only in-frame clones and drops some. Found here are about 15,000 clones, over 75% of them singletons; the top ten hold 1.5% to 2%. Concerning this clone: The antigen is unknown.

The TCR sequence derives from a human donor who received a combined kidney and bone marrow transplant. The specimen comprised Tregs from blood, sampled before the transplant.

The CDR3 region is CASSIQSGARRAFF. The CDR3 DNA follows: TGTGCCAGCAGCATACAATCAGGGGCAAGGAGGGCTTTCTTT. The chain is built from TRBV5-4 and TRBJ1-1; TRBD1 is a possible D gene (6 bases). V was clipped by 4 bases and J by 11 bases, with 21 bases between them. Germline CDR1 and CDR2: SGHNT and YYREEE (reference sequence). The CDR3 has 14 residues. The entire variable domain, with the rest obtained from reference TRBV5-4 and TRBJ1-1, is as follows: ETGVTQSPTHLIKTRGQQVTLRCSSQSGHNTVSWYQQALGQGPQFIFQYYREEENGRGNFPPRFSGLQFPNYSSELNVNALELDDSALYLCASSIQSGARRAFFGQGTRLTVV.